This T cell receptor (beta chain) was observed in a study of CD8+CD57+ T cells in acquired aplastic anemia. About the research overall: Recorded DNA amounts for sorted CD4+ and CD8+ cells had an average of 3.2 ug.

The ends lost 3 bases at V and 3 bases at J; junction bases unmatched: 0. Germline loops: CDR1 LNHDA, CDR2 SQIVND (reference sequence). CDR3 length: 14 amino acids. Patients chosen for sequencing had shown CD8+CD57+ cell expansion by flow cytometry. This clonotype appeared many times. Genomic DNA was employed as the template in profiling TCR beta VDJ and CDR3. MiXCR was run by TCRdb on the reads, yielding one entry per CDR3 protein. The sample has about 470,000 distinct CDR3 sequences, 25% to 40% seen once. The V gene is TRBV19, the J gene TRBJ2-2; 8 bases are a match to TRBD1. The sample consisted of sorted CD4+, CD8+, or CD8+CD57+ T cells (not recorded which) from PBMCs. This receptor was taken from a human donor with aplastic anemia. As DNA, the CDR3 is TGTGCCAGTAGTATCAGGGGGCACACCGGGGAGCTGTTTTTT. Translated: CASSIRGHTGELFF.